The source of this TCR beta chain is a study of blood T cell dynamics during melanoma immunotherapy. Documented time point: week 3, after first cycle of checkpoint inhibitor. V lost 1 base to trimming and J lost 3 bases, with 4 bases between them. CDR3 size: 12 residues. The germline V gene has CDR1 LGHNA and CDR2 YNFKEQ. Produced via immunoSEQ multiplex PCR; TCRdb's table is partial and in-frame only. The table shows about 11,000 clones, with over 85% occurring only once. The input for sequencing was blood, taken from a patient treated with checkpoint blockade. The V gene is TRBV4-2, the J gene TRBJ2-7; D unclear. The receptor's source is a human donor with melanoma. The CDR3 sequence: CASSQGGYEQYF. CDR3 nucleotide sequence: TGTGCCAGCAGCCAAGGTGGCTACGAGCAGTACTTC.